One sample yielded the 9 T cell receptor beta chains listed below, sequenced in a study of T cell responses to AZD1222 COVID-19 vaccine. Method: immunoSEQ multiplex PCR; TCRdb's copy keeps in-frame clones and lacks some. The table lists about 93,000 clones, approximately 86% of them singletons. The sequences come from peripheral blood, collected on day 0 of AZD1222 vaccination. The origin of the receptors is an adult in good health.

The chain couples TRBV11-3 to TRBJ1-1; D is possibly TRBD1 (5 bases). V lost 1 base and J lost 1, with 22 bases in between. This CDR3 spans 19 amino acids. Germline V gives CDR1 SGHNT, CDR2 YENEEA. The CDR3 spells CASSLGWGVRSGANTEAFF. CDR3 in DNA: TGTGCCAGCAGCTTAGGTTGGGGAGTGAGGTCTGGGGCGAACACTGAAGCTTTCTTT.

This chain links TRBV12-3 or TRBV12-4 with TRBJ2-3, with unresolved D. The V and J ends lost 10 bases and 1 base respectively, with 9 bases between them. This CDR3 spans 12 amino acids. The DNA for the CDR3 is TGTGCCACCGGAAGCGGCACAGATACGCAGTATTTT. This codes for CATGSGTDTQYF.

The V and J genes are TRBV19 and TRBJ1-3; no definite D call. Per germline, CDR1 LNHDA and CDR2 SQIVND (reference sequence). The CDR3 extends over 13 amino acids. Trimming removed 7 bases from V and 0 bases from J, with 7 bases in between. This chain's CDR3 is CASISLSGNTIYF. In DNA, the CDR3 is TGTGCCAGTATTAGTCTCTCTGGAAACACCATATATTTT.

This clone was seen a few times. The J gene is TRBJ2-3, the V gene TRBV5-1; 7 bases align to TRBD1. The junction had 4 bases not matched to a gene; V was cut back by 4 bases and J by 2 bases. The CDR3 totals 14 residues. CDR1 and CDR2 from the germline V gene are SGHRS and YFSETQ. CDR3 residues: CASSMGQYTDTQYF. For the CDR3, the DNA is TGCGCCAGCAGCATGGGACAGTACACAGATACGCAGTATTTT.

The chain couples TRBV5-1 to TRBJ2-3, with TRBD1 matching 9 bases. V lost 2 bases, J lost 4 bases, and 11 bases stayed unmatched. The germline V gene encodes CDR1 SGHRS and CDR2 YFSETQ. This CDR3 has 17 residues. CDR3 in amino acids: CASSLRAGTGMSDTQYF. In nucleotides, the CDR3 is TGCGCCAGCAGCTTAAGGGCTGGGACAGGGATGTCAGATACGCAGTATTTT.

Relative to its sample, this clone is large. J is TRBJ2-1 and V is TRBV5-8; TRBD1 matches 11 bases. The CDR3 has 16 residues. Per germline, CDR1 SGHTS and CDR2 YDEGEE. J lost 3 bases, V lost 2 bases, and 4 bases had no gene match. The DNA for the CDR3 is TGTGCCAGCAGCTTACCGGGACAGGGGGTCTACAATGAGCAGTTCTTC. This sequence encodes CASSLPGQGVYNEQFF.

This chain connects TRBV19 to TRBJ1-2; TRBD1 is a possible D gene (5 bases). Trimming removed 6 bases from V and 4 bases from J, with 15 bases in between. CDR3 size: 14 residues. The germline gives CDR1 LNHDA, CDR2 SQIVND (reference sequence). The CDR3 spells CASSPSRDLYGYTF. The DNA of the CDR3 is TGTGCCAGTAGCCCCTCGAGGGACCTCTATGGCTACACCTTC. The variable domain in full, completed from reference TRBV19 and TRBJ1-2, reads DGGITQSPKYLFRKEGQNVTLSCEQNLNHDAMYWYRQDPGQGLRLIYYSQIVNDFQKGDIAEGYSVSREKKESFPLTVTSAQKNPTAFYLCASSPSRDLYGYTFGSGTRLTVV.

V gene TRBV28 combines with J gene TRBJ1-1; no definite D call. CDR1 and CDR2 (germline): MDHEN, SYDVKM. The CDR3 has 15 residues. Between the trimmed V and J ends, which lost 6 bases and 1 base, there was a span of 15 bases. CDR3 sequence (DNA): TGTGCCAGCAGCCTCGGAATTTTTGGGAACACTGAAGCTTTCTTT. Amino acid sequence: CASSLGIFGNTEAFF.

The chain's CDR3 is CASTPGLAGGQRVNEQFF. CDR3 DNA sequence: TGTGCCAGTACCCCGGGACTAGCGGGAGGGCAAAGGGTAAATGAGCAGTTCTTC. The chain couples TRBV19 to TRBJ2-1, with 16 bases that match TRBD2. Unmatched junction bases numbered 13, after V lost 7 bases and J lost 7 bases. Germline V gene data show CDR1 as LNHDA and CDR2 as SQIVND (reference sequence). The CDR3 contains 18 residues.